This TCR beta chain was recovered during a study of blood T cell repertoires in COVID-19. About the research overall: From T cells, B-cell-depleted T cells, or PBMCs came the material, which was cDNA or gDNA.

Participant age was about 18 to 100 years, and participants resided in around 24 US areas. Two consecutive negative NP/OP PCR tests, clearance, or resolved symptoms defined Cohort 3 recovery. V lost 3 bases, J lost 1 base, and 6 bases stayed unmatched. The CDR3 runs 16 residues. CDR1 and CDR2 (germline): MDHEN, SYDVKM. Under the authors' procedure: Reference gene primers were amplified, and this amplification served to estimate nucleated cell counts. Method: immunoSEQ multiplex PCR; TCRdb's copy keeps in-frame clones and lacks some. From that table come the V and J calls and clone size; the DNA was used to work out D and trimming. The sample has 300,000 to 400,000 clones, roughly nine tenths seen once; the top ten hold around 1%.

The sample consisted of PBMCs or T cells enriched from blood (not recorded which). The TCR sequence derives from a man between 18 and 35 years old who had recovered from COVID-19. V gene TRBV28 combines with J gene TRBJ1-1, with 9 nucleotides matching TRBD1. CDR3 amino acids: CASSLGTGRRNTEAFF. The CDR3 coding sequence is TGTGCCAGCAGTTTGGGGACAGGGCGTCGGAACACTGAAGCTTTCTTT.